This entry lists 15 T cell receptor beta chains sequenced from one sample in a study of T cell responses to AZD1222 COVID-19 vaccine. Libraries were prepared by immunoSEQ multiplex PCR; TCRdb keeps only in-frame clonotypes and omits some of them. Found here are 98,000 or so clones, 89% of them singletons; the top ten hold 3% to 3.5%. The starting material was peripheral blood, obtained on day 0 of MenACWY control vaccination. These TCRs come from an adult in good health.

The DNA for the CDR3 is TGTGCCAGCAGCCGCCCGGGACGCATGTCCTACGAGCAGTACTTC. It yields the protein CASSRPGRMSYEQYF. This chain joins TRBV5-4 and TRBJ2-7; D might be TRBD1 or TRBD2, each matching 5 bases. Per germline, CDR1 SGHNT and CDR2 YYREEE (reference sequence). The CDR3 has 15 amino acids. Trimming stripped 4 bases from V and 1 base from J, with 15 bases between. The entire variable domain, with the rest obtained from reference TRBV5-4 and TRBJ2-7, is as follows: ETGVTQSPTHLIKTRGQQVTLRCSSQSGHNTVSWYQQALGQGPQFIFQYYREEENGRGNFPPRFSGLQFPNYSSELNVNALELDDSALYLCASSRPGRMSYEQYFGPGTRLTVT.

The chain recombines TRBV30 with TRBJ2-5; D unclear. The V end was cut by 1 base, the J end by 5 bases, with 5 bases between. The germline V gene has CDR1 GTSNPN and CDR2 SVGIG (reference sequence). The CDR3 is 11 residues long. The CDR3 protein is CAWSGRETQYF. CDR3 in DNA: TGTGCCTGGAGTGGAAGGGAGACCCAGTACTTC.

The chain couples TRBV5-6 to TRBJ2-4; tentative D call: TRBD1 (6 bases). Germline values: CDR1 SGHDT, CDR2 YYEEEE. Between the trimmed V and J ends, which lost 4 bases and 9 bases, there was a span of 14 bases. The CDR3 covers 13 residues. CDR3 protein: CASSVQGLGIQYF. The CDR3 bases are TGTGCCAGCAGCGTACAGGGTTTGGGCATTCAGTACTTC.

The gene calls are TRBV20-1 and TRBJ1-5; D unresolved. The CDR3 loop spans 13 amino acids. The V gene lost 3 bases and the J gene lost 6 bases, with 12 bases spanning the gap. Germline V gene sequence: CDR1 DFQATT, CDR2 SNEGSKA (reference sequence). The CDR3 sequence: CSASIQESQPQHF. The CDR3 DNA sequence: TGCAGTGCTAGTATTCAGGAGTCTCAGCCCCAGCATTTT.

J is TRBJ1-2 and V is TRBV7-2, with D possibly matching TRBD1 (5 bases). The CDR3 extends over 16 amino acids. The ends were cut back, 4 bases at V and 4 bases at J, with 19 bases in the middle. CDR1 is SGHTA and CDR2 is FQGNSA in the germline V gene. In DNA, the CDR3 is TGTGCCAGCAGCTCCCAGGGAGGAGGGATCGGCTATGGCTACACCTTC. The encoded protein is CASSSQGGGIGYGYTF.

The genes are TRBV7-9 and TRBJ1-5; 8 positions match TRBD1. V shed 5 bases and J 5 bases; nucleotides not matched to a gene: 8. Germline CDR1 SEHNR, CDR2 FQNEAQ (reference sequence). This CDR3 has 15 residues. This CDR3 is CASSDNRGGDQPQHF. The CDR3 nucleotides are TGTGCCAGCAGCGACAACAGGGGGGGGGATCAGCCCCAGCATTTT.

The V call is TRBV27, the J call TRBJ1-1; 8 bases are a match to TRBD1. Germline V CDR1 and CDR2: MNHEY, SMNVEV (reference sequence). The CDR3 spans 12 residues. The ends lost 7 bases at V and 5 bases at J; junction bases unmatched: 3. CDR3 protein: CASKQGGTEAFF. The CDR3 nucleotides are TGTGCCAGCAAACAGGGGGGAACTGAAGCTTTCTTT.

The chain links TRBV7-6 to TRBJ1-1; D is possibly TRBD1 (6 bases). Trimming cost V 1 base and J 3 bases, with 15 bases left between them. Germline CDR1 SGHVS, CDR2 FNYEAQ. The CDR3 runs 16 residues. In DNA form, the CDR3 reads TGTGCCAGCAGCTTAGACAGGCAGGGGAGGTACACTGAAGCTTTCTTT. The encoded protein is CASSLDRQGRYTEAFF.

The chain recombines TRBV4-1 with TRBJ2-5; a possible D gene is TRBD1 (6 bases). Trimming cost V 4 bases and J 4 bases, with 13 bases left between them. CDR1 MGHRA and CDR2 YSYEKL come from the germline V gene. The CDR3 totals 14 residues. CDR3 DNA sequence: TGCGCCAGCAGCCCGATTACAGGGCCAGAGACCCAGTACTTC. It encodes CASSPITGPETQYF.

Worth noting for this clone: Within the sample, other DNA sequences also encode this same CDR3. The rearrangement uses TRBV4-1 and TRBJ1-4, with 8 bases matching TRBD1. The CDR3 is 14 amino acids. The V gene's germline CDR1 is MGHRA and CDR2 YSYEKL. J lost 8 bases, V lost 3 bases, and 5 bases had no gene match. CDR3 nucleotides: TGCGCCAGCAGCCAGCAGGGGGCCGGGGAAAAACTGTTTTTT. Translation gives CASSQQGAGEKLFF.

The chain joins TRBV7-9 to TRBJ1-2, with TRBD1 matching over 10 bases. Germline loops: CDR1 SEHNR, CDR2 FQNEAQ (reference sequence). The CDR3 covers 16 residues. Trimming took 5 bases from V and 4 from J; bases not matched to a gene: 10. CDR3 amino acids: CASSPRRGQGVYGYTF. CDR3 bases: TGTGCCAGCAGCCCCCGGCGCGGACAGGGGGTCTATGGCTACACCTTC.

The chain uses TRBV15 and TRBJ2-7; D is possibly TRBD1 (5 bases). This CDR3 spans 15 amino acids. Trimming stripped 0 bases from V and 4 bases from J, with 13 bases between. Germline V gives CDR1 LNHNV, CDR2 YYDKDF (reference sequence). CDR3 nucleotides: TGTGCCACCAGCAGAGAGTTACAGGAAAGGTACGAGCAGTACTTC. Its translation: CATSRELQERYEQYF.

The V gene is TRBV6-5, the J gene TRBJ1-4, with 7 bases matching TRBD1. With V trimmed by 5 bases and J by 7 bases, 10 bases remained unmatched. In germline, CDR1 is MNHEY, CDR2 SVGAGI. The CDR3 has 15 amino acids. The CDR3 region is CASSTTGPLSEKLFF. As DNA, the CDR3 is TGTGCCAGCAGTACGACAGGGCCGCTGAGTGAAAAACTGTTTTTT.

V and J are TRBV9 and TRBJ1-2; perhaps TRBD1 as D (6 bases). The CDR3 spans 14 residues. The germline CDR1 and CDR2 sequences are SGDLS and YYNGEE. The germline V and J ends were trimmed by 4 bases and 5 bases, with 15 bases remaining between them. The CDR3 nucleotides read TGTGCCAGCAGCCCAGCGGGGGCAGGGTATGGCTACACCTTC. Encoded protein: CASSPAGAGYGYTF.

This clone was seen just once. This chain connects TRBV3-1 (or the pseudogene TRBV3-2) to TRBJ1-5; D call uncertain. CDR1 is LGHDT and CDR2 is YNNKEL in the germline V gene (reference sequence). CDR3 length equals 12 residues. Trimming removed 5 bases at V and 3 bases at J, with 5 bases between. The CDR3 protein is CASSSTNQPQHF. The CDR3 bases are TGTGCCAGCAGCTCAACCAATCAGCCCCAGCATTTT.